These T cell receptor beta chains were read from a single sample in a study of cytomegalovirus exposure and HLA in healthy donors. The table came from immunoSEQ multiplex PCR; TCRdb's copy has only in-frame clones and leaves some out. This table has about 94,000 clones, around 66% appearing once. Sequencing input: PBMCs. These receptors came from a man aged 25-45 years in good health and CMV-seronegative. CDR3s include the opening cysteine and the closing phenylalanine or tryptophan. A D gene is named only where the DNA matches it firmly. Clone size, where shown, is once, few, many, or a class for clones that have expanded.

>TRBV10-1|-|TRBJ1-2|-
TGCGCCAGCAGTGAGAGTGGCGGCTATGGCTACACCTTC
CASSESGGYGYTF
>TRBV11-1|-|TRBJ1-2|-
TGTGCCAGCAGCTTGGGGCTTAACTATGGCTACACCTTC
CASSLGLNYGYTF
>TRBV18|-|TRBJ2-5|-
TGTGCCAGCTCAGACCCAACCAGGGTGAAGACCCAGTACTTC
CASSDPTRVKTQYF
>TRBV5-1|-|TRBJ2-2|-
TGCGCCAGCAGCTTGCTTCCTTATCACACCGGGGAGCTGTTTTTT
CASSLLPYHTGELFF
>TRBV5-1|-|TRBJ2-1|-
TGCGCCAGCAGCTCCTCGACAGTGATGAGCTCCTACAATGAGCAGTTCTTC
CASSSSTVMSSYNEQFF
>TRBV10-3|-|TRBJ1-2|few
TGTGCCATCAGTGACCTCGCAGGGGCCTATGGCTACACCTTC
CAISDLAGAYGYTF
>TRBV9|TRBD1|TRBJ1-3|few
TGTGCCAGCAGCGTTGGCGGACAGGGGGCCGGAAACACCATATATTTT
CASSVGGQGAGNTIYF
>TRBV4-2|-|TRBJ1-1|-
TGTGCCAGCAGCCAACCTACTGACAGGACTGAAGCTTTCTTT
CASSQPTDRTEAFF
>TRBV25-1|TRBD1|TRBJ1-1|-
TGTGCCAGCGGGGGACAGGGGAGCGAAGCTTTCTTT
CASGGQGSEAFF
>TRBV27|-|TRBJ2-2|-
TGTGCCAGCAGTCGAATCCCAGTTTGGTCCGGGGAGCTGTTTTTT
CASSRIPVWSGELFF
>TRBV28|-|TRBJ1-6|-
TGTGCCAGCAGTTTCTATGGCGGGACTGAGAATTCACCCCTCCACTTT
CASSFYGGTENSPLHF